The text below deals with one T cell receptor (beta chain). Antigen unknown. The source of the sample is a study of blood T cells in healthy people across ages. Looking at the study overall: About one barcoded beta molecule per two T cells was captured by template switching.

From germline, CDR1 is SGDLS and CDR2 YYNGEE. Trimming cost V 0 bases and J 2 bases, with 12 bases left between them. The CDR3 sequence is 15 residues long. The use of a sample-barcoded 5' primer and a J-beta primer mix characterized a second PCR of 7 to 11 cycles. Each cDNA molecule carried a tag from a template-switch adaptor that contained 12 random nucleotides. TCRdb ran MiXCR on the 5' RACE reads and lists one entry per CDR3 protein. The sample gives over a million distinct CDR3 sequences, roughly 43% of which show up once; around 4% is in the top ten. Whole-study findings and limits: Changes seen in expanded clonotypes were possibly confounded by donor CMV status left unknown. Diversity estimates drawn from one million T cells were deemed underestimates.

The receptor was derived from a woman aged 18-29 years in good health. This chain links TRBV9 with TRBJ2-7; TRBD1 is a possible D gene (6 bases). Sample: blood. The CDR3 region is CASSVDTGLTYEQYF. The CDR3 bases are TGTGCCAGCAGCGTAGACACAGGGCTTACCTACGAGCAGTACTTC.